This T cell receptor (beta chain) was observed in a study of cytomegalovirus exposure and HLA in healthy donors. Study-level results: It was 150 to 200 TCR beta chains that were listed as cytomegalovirus-associated. Roughly uniform sequencing depth across donors was assumed, possibly incorrectly.

About this clone itself: What it recognizes is unknown.

This CDR3 region has 13 residues. Trimming left V 4 bases short and J 1 base short, with 9 bases between. The germline CDR1 and CDR2 sequences are SGHKS and YYEKEE (reference sequence). PCR was performed using 60 Vbeta and 13 Jbeta primers. TCRdb's table, derived via immunoSEQ multiplex PCR, lists solely in-frame clones and lacks some. The sample carries some 200,000 clones, approximately 80% recorded once. The specimen was PBMCs. The TCR comes from a woman in her 30s in good health and CMV-seronegative. This chain joins TRBV5-5 and TRBJ2-7; D unresolved. CDR3 residues: CASSPTVSYEQYF. In nucleotides, the CDR3 is TGTGCCAGCAGCCCTACAGTTTCCTACGAGCAGTACTTC.